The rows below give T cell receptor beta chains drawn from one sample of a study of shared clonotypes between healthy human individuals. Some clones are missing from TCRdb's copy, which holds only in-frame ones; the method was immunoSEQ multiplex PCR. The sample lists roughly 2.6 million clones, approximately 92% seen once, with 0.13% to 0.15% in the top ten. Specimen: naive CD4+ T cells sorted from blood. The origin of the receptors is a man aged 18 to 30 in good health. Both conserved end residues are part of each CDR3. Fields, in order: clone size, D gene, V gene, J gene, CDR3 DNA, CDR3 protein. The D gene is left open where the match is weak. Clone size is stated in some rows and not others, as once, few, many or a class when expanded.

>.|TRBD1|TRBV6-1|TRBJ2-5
TGTGCCAGCATACGGACAGGGCTTATGGAAGAGACCCAGTACTTC
CASIRTGLMEETQYF
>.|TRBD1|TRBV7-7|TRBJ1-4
TGTGCTAGCAGCCAGGGGACAGGCGGGAAACTGTTTTTT
CASSQGTGGKLFF
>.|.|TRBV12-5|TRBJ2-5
TGTGCTAGTGGCCGCGGGGAGACCCAGTACTTC
CASGRGETQYF
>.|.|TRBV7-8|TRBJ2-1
TGTGCCAGCAGCTACGGGGGCTCCTACAATGAGCAGTTCTTC
CASSYGGSYNEQFF
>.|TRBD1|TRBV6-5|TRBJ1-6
TGTGCCAGCAGGGGCATAGGACAGGGGAATACACCCCTCCACTTT
CASRGIGQGNTPLHF
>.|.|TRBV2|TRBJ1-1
TGTGCCAGCAGTGAACGGTCTGAAGCTTTCTTT
CASSERSEAFF
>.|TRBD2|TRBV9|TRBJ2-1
TGTGCCAGCAGCGTAGGTCTAGCGGGGAACCCCTACAATGAGCAGTTCTTC
CASSVGLAGNPYNEQFF
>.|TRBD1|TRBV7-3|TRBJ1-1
TGTGCCAGCAGCTTATTCGGGACAGGGGGCAATCACACTGAAGCTTTCTTT
CASSLFGTGGNHTEAFF
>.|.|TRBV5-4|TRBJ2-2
TGTGCCAGCAGAAAGGAAATAGACACCGGGGAGCTGTTTTTT
CASRKEIDTGELFF
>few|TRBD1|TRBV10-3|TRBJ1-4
TGTGCCATCAGCCCGGGACAGGGGGGTGAAAAACTGTTTTTT
CAISPGQGGEKLFF
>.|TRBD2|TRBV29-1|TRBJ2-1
TGCAGCGTTGAAAACGCGGGAGGCTACAATGAGCAGTTCTTC
CSVENAGGYNEQFF
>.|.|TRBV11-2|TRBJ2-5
TGTGCCAGCAGTTTCGACGGGCCGGGGACCCAGTACTTC
CASSFDGPGTQYF
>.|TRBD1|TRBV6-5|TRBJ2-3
TGTGCCACTAGGGAACTAGGGACAGGACGCTATACGCAGTATTTT
CATRELGTGRYTQYF
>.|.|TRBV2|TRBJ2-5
TGTGCCAGCATCCTCAGGATACAAGAGACCCAGTACTTC
CASILRIQETQYF
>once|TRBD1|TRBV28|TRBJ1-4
TGTGCCAGCACCCTACAGGGGAGACGAGAAAAACTGTTTTTT
CASTLQGRREKLFF
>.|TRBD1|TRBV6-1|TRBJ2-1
TGTGCCAGCAGCTTAGACAGGGTAGTCATCTTC
CASSLDRVVIF
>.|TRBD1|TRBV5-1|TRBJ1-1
TGCGCCAGCAGGAAAAGAACAGGGGAAGGAGGCACTGAAGCTTTCTTT
CASRKRTGEGGTEAFF
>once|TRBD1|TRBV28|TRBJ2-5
TGTGCCAGCAGCGATAGGTCAGGGGGCGGTGGAGAGACCCAGTACTTC
CASSDRSGGGGETQYF
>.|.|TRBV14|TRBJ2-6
TGTGCCAGCAGCCAAGCTAGGTCAAATCCCTACTCTGGGGCCAACGTCCTGACTTTC
CASSQARSNPYSGANVLTF
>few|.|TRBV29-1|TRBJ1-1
TGCAGCGGGTACAAGGGCTGGAACACTGAAGCTTTCTTT
CSGYKGWNTEAFF
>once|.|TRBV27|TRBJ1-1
TGTGCCAGCAGACCGACAGGGAACACTGAAGCTTTCTTT
CASRPTGNTEAFF
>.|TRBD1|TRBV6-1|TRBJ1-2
TGTGCCAGCAGTGATGTGGGGACAGCTCTAAACTATGGCTACACCTTC
CASSDVGTALNYGYTF
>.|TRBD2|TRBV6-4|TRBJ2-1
TGTGCCAGCAGCGATACTAGCGGGGGGTACAATGAGCAGTTCTTC
CASSDTSGGYNEQFF
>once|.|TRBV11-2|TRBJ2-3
TGTGCCAGCAGCTTAGATTCGTCGAATCTAGATACGCAGTATTTT
CASSLDSSNLDTQYF
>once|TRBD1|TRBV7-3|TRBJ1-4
TGTGCCAGCAGCGCCAGGACAGGGGGAGGTGAAAAACTGTTTTTT
CASSARTGGGEKLFF
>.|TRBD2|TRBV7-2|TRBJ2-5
TGTGCCAGCAGCTTAGCTAGCGGGAGGGCCGGAGAGACCCAGTACTTC
CASSLASGRAGETQYF
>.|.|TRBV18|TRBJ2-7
TGTGCCAGCTCCCCTGAGGCGGAGGGGGGGTACGAGCAGTACTTC
CASSPEAEGGYEQYF
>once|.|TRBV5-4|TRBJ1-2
TGTGCCAGCAGCCCGAACAACTATGGCTACACCTTC
CASSPNNYGYTF
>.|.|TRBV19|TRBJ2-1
TGTGCCAGTAGTACCACGGCGGGCTCCTACAATGAGCAGTTCTTC
CASSTTAGSYNEQFF
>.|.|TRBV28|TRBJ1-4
TGTGCCAGCAGTCCTACAGGGAAAAGGACTAATGAAAAACTGTTTTTT
CASSPTGKRTNEKLFF
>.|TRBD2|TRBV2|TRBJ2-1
TGTGCCAGCAGGGCGGTGTCTAGCGGCAACAATGAGCAGTTCTTC
CASRAVSSGNNEQFF
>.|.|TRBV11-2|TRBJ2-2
TGTGCCAGCAGCTTACGCTTGGCGGAGAACACCGGGGAGCTGTTTTTT
CASSLRLAENTGELFF
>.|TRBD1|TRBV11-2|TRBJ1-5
TGTGCCAGCAGCCTTCAGGGGGGCAATCAGCCCCAGCATTTT
CASSLQGGNQPQHF
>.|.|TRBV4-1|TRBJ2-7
TGCGCCAGCAGCCAAGACCGAAGTAGCACTAGCTACGAGCAGTACTTC
CASSQDRSSTSYEQYF
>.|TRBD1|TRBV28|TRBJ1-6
TGTGCCAGCAGTTTACCCCAGGGGGCCTCCTATAATTCACCCCTCCACTTT
CASSLPQGASYNSPLHF
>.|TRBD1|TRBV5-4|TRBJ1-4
TGTGCCAGCAGCCCGGACAGGGGGGAAAAACTGTTTTTT
CASSPDRGEKLFF
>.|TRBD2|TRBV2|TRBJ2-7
TGTGCCAGCAGTGCAGTAGCGGGAGTCTACGAGCAGTACTTC
CASSAVAGVYEQYF
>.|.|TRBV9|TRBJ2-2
TGTGCCAGCAGCGTAGCCCCGGTCCCAACCGGGGAGCTGTTTTTT
CASSVAPVPTGELFF
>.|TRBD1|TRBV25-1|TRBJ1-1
TGTGCCAGCAAGGACAGGACCACTGAAGCTTTCTTT
CASKDRTTEAFF
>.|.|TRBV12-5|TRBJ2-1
TGTGCTAGTGGTTTGGTACAGGGTAATGAGCAGTTCTTC
CASGLVQGNEQFF